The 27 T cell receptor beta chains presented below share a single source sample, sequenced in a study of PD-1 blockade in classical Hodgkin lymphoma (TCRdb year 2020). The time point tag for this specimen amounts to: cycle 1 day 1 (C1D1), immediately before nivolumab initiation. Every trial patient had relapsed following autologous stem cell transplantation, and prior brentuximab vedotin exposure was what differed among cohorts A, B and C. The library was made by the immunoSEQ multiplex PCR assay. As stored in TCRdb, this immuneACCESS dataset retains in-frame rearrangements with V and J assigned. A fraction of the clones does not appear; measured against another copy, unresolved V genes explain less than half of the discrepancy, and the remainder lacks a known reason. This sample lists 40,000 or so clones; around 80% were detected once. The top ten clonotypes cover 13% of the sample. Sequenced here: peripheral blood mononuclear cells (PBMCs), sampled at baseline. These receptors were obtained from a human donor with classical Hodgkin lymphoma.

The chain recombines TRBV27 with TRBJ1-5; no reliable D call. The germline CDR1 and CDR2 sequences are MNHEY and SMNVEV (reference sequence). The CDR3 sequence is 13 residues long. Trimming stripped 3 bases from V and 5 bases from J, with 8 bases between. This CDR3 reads CASSLAGDQPQHF. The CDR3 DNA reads TGTGCCAGCAGTTTGGCCGGGGATCAGCCCCAGCATTTT.

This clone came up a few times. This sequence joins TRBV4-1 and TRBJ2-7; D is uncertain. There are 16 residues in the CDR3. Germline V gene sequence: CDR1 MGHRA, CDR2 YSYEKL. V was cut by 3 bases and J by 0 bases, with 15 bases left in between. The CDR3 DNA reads TGCGCCAGCAGCCAGCTTGACCTATTTAGCTCCTACGAGCAGTACTTC. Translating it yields CASSQLDLFSSYEQYF.

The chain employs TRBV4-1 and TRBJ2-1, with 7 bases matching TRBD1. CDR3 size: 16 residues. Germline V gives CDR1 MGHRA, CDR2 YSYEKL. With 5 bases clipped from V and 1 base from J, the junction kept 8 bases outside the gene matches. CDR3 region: CASSKIGTVSYNEQFF. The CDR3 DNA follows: TGCGCCAGCAGCAAGATCGGGACAGTGTCCTACAATGAGCAGTTCTTC.

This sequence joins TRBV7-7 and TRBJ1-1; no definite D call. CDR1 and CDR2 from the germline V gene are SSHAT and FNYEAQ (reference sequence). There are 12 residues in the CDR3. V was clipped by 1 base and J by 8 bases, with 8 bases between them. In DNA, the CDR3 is TGTGCCAGCAGCTTAGTTTCAGTCGAAGCTTTCTTT. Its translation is CASSLVSVEAFF.

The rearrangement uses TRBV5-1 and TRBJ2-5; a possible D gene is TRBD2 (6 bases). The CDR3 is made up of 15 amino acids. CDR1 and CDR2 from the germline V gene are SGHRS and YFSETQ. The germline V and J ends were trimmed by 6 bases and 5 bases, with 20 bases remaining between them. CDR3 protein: CASNEAGRRGETQYF. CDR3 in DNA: TGCGCCAGCAACGAGGCCGGGAGAAGAGGGGAGACCCAGTACTTC.

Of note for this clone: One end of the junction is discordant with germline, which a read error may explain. This CDR3 reads CASSQDPGTGRDRQYF. CDR3 sequence (DNA): TGCGCCAGCAGCCAAGATCCTGGGACTGGCCGGGATAGGCAGTATTTT. This chain joins TRBV4-3 and TRBJ2-3; D may be TRBD2 (6 bases). CDR1 and CDR2 from the germline V gene are LGHNA and YSLEER. The CDR3 runs 16 residues.

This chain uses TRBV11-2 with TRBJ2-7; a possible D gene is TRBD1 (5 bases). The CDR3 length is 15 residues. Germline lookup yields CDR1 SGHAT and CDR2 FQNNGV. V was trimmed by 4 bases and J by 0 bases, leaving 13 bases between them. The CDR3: CASSSRRVSSYEQYF. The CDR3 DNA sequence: TGTGCCAGCAGCTCCCGCAGGGTCAGCTCCTACGAGCAGTACTTC.

The CDR3: CASSQGPLGSTSYNEQFF. The CDR3 DNA follows: TGTGCCAGCAGCCAAGGACCGCTTGGGTCGACCTCCTACAATGAGCAGTTCTTC. This chain uses TRBV4-2 with TRBJ2-1; D unclear. Between the trimmed V and J ends, which lost 1 base and 0 bases, there was a span of 16 bases. CDR3 length: 18 amino acids. Germline lookup yields CDR1 LGHNA and CDR2 YNFKEQ.

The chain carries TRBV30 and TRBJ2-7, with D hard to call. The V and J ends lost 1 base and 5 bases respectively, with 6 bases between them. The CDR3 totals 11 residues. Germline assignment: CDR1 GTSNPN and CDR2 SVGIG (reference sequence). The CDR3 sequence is CAWSEGNEQYF. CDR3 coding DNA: TGTGCCTGGAGTGAGGGAAACGAGCAGTACTTC.

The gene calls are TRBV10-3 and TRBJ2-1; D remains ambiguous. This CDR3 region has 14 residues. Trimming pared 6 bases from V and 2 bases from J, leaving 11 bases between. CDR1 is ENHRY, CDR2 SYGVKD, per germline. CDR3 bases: TGTGCCATCAGAGACACCCGAACCTACAATGAGCAGTTCTTC. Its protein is CAIRDTRTYNEQFF.

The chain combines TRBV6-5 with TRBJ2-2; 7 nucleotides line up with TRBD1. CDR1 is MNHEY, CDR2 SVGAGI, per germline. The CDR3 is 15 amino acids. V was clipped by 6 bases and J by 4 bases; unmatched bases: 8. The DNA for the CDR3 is TGTGCCAGCAGACCCCCAGGGGGAGCCACCGGGGAGCTGTTTTTT. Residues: CASRPPGGATGELFF.

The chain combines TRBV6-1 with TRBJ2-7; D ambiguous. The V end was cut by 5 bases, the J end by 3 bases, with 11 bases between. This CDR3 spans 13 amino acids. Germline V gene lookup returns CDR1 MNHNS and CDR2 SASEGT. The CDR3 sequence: CASSQSLVYEQYF. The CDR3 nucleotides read TGTGCCAGCAGTCAATCACTGGTCTACGAGCAGTACTTC.

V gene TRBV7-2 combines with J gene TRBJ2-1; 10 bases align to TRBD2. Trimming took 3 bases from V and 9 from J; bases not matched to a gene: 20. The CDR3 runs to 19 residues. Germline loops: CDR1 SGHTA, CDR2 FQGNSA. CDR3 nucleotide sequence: TGTGCCAGCAGCTTGCGGGCTAGCGGGGGAGCCCGACTGGGTGGTGAGCAGTTCTTC. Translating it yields CASSLRASGGARLGGEQFF.

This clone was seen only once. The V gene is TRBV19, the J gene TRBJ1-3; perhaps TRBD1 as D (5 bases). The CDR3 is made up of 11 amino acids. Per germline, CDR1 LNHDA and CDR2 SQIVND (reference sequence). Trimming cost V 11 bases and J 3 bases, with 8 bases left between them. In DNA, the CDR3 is TGTGCCGGGACCGATGGAAACACCATATATTTT. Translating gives CAGTDGNTIYF.

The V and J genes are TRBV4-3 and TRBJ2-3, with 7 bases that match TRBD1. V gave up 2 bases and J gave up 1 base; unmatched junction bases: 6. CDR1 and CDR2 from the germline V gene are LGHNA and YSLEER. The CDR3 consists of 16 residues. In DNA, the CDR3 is TGCGCCAGCAGCCAAAACTCAGGGGGTGGCACAGATACGCAGTATTTT. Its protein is CASSQNSGGGTDTQYF.

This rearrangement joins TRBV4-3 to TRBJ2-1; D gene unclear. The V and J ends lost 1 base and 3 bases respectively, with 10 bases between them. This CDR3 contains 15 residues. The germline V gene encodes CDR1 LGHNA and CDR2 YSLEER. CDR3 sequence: CASSQGVGIYNEQFF. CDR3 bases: TGCGCCAGCAGCCAAGGGGTCGGAATCTACAATGAGCAGTTCTTC.

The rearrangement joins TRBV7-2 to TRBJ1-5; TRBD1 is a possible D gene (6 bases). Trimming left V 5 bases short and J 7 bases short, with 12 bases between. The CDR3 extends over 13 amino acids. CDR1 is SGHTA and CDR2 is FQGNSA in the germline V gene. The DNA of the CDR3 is TGTGCCAGCAGCACCGAACAGGGCCAGCCCCAGCATTTT. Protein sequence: CASSTEQGQPQHF.

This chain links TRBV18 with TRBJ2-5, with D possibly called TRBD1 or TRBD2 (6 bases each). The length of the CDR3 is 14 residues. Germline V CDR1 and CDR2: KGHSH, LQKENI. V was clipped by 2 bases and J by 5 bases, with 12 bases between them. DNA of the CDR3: TGTGCCAGCTCACCAAGGGGGGCGGATGAGACCCAGTACTTC. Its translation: CASSPRGADETQYF.

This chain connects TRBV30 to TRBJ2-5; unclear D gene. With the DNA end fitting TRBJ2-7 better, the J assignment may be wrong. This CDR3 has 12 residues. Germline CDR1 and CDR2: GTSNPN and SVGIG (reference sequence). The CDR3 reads CAWSTSSYEQYF. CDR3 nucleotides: TGTGCCTGGTCGACAAGCTCCTACGAGCAGTACTTC.

CDR3 region: CASSLVAGSTDTQYF. The CDR3 coding sequence is TGTGCCAGCAGCTTAGTGGCGGGGAGCACAGATACGCAGTATTTT. The chain carries TRBV7-2 and TRBJ2-3; a weak D match, TRBD2 (6 bases). V was trimmed by 1 base and J by 0 bases, leaving 8 bases between them. Germline lookup yields CDR1 SGHTA and CDR2 FQGNSA. CDR3 size: 15 residues.

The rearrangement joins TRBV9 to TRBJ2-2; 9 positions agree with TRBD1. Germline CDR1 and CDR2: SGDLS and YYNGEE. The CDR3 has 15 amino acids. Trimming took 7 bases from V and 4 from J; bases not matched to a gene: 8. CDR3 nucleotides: TGTGCCAGCTCCCCCGGGACAGGGCTCACCGGGGAGCTGTTTTTT. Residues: CASSPGTGLTGELFF.

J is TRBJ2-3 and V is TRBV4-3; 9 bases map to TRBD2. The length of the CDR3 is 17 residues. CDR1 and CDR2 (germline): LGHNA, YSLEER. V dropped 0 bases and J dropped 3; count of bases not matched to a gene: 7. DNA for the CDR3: TGCGCCAGCAGCCAAGAGGTGGCTAGCGGGGAAACAGATACGCAGTATTTT. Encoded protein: CASSQEVASGETDTQYF.

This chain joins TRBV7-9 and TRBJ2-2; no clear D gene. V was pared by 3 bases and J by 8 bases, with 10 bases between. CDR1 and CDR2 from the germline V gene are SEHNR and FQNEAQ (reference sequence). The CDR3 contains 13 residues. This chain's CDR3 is CASSFPTGGELFF. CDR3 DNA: TGTGCCAGCAGCTTCCCGACCGGGGGGGAGCTGTTTTTT.

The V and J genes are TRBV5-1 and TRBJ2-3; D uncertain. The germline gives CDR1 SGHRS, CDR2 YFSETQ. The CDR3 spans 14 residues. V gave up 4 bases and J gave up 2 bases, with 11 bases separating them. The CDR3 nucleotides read TGCGCCAGCAGCCAAGACTTTTCCACAGATACGCAGTATTTT. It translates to CASSQDFSTDTQYF. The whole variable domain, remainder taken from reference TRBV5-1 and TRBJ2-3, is KAGVTQTPRYLIKTRGQQVTLSCSPISGHRSVSWYQQTPGQGLQFLFEYFSETQRNKGNFPGRFSGRQFSNSRSEMNVSTLELGDSALYLCASSQDFSTDTQYFGPGTRLTVL.

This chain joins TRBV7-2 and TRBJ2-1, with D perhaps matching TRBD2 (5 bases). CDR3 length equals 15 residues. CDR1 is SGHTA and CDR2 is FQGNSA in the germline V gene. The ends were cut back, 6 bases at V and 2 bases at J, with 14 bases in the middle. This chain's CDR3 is CASSNLRGTYNEQFF. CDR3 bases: TGTGCCAGCAGTAACCTCCGGGGTACCTACAATGAGCAGTTCTTC.

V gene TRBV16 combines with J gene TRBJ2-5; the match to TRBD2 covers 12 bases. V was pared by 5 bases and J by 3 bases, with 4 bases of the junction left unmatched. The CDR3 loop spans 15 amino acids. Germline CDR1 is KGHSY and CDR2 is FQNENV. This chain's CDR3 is CASSWGLAGEETQYF. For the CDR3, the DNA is TGTGCCAGCAGCTGGGGACTAGCGGGTGAAGAGACCCAGTACTTC.

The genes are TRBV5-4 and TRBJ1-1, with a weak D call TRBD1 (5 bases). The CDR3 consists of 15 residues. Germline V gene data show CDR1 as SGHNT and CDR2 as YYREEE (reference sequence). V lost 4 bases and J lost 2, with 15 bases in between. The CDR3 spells CASSPGGTVNTEAFF. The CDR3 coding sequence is TGTGCCAGCAGCCCCGGGGGGACGGTAAACACTGAAGCTTTCTTT. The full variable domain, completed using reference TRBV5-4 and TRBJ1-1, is ETGVTQSPTHLIKTRGQQVTLRCSSQSGHNTVSWYQQALGQGPQFIFQYYREEENGRGNFPPRFSGLQFPNYSSELNVNALELDDSALYLCASSPGGTVNTEAFFGQGTRLTVV.